This T cell receptor beta chain was found in a study of OX40 agonist ivuxolimab in advanced cancers. The overall study: The diagnoses of dose-escalation patients were hepatocellular carcinoma, melanoma, renal cell or head and neck cancer.

Profiling relied on immunoSEQ multiplex PCR, and the TCRdb table lists in-frame clones only, not all of them. Here the sample spans around 100,000 clones, around nine tenths being singletons. Germline V gene data show CDR1 as MNHEY and CDR2 as SVGAGI. The length of the CDR3 is 14 residues. V was pared by 4 bases and J by 4 bases, with 11 bases between. The chain uses TRBV6-5 and TRBJ1-3, with a weak D call TRBD1 (6 bases). Sequences were derived from CD4+ or CD8+ T cells sorted from blood, sampled in a trial of the OX40 agonist ivuxolimab. The TCR originated in an adult with an advanced solid tumor such as melanoma, head and neck, liver or kidney cancer. CDR3 in DNA: TGTGCCAGCAGTTCCTGGACAGCAGGAAACACCATATATTTT. Encoded protein: CASSSWTAGNTIYF.